These 26 T cell receptor beta chains came from one sample sequenced in a study of blood T cell repertoires in COVID-19. Libraries were prepared by immunoSEQ multiplex PCR; TCRdb keeps only in-frame clonotypes and omits some of them. The table includes around 310,000 clones, 70% to 90% detected once. Sequencing was performed on peripheral blood. These receptors came from a woman aged 45-65 years with active or convalescent COVID-19.

This CDR3 is CASSRSGATNTGELFF. The CDR3 DNA sequence: TGCGCCAGCAGCAGATCAGGGGCGACGAACACCGGGGAGCTGTTTTTT. The chain combines TRBV4-1 with TRBJ2-2, with D perhaps TRBD1 (6 bases). Germline V CDR1 and CDR2: MGHRA, YSYEKL. V gave up 5 bases and J gave up 0 bases, with 13 bases separating them. This CDR3 contains 16 residues.

V is TRBV7-9 and J is TRBJ2-7; D may be TRBD2 (5 bases). The V end lost 5 bases, the J end lost 2 bases, and 16 bases lay between the germline ends. CDR1 and CDR2 (germline): SEHNR, FQNEAQ (reference sequence). The CDR3 totals 15 residues. In nucleotides, the CDR3 is TGTGCCAGCAGCCTGGACCAAGCGGCTCCCTACGAGCAGTACTTC. Protein product: CASSLDQAAPYEQYF.

The chain combines TRBV11-2 with TRBJ2-1; 7 bases line up with TRBD2. The trim removed 1 base at V and 4 bases at J, leaving 1 base unmatched. The CDR3 has 14 amino acids. The germline gives CDR1 SGHAT, CDR2 FQNNGV. CDR3 in DNA: TGTGCCAGCAGCTTAGCACTAGCGTACAATGAGCAGTTCTTC. Protein sequence: CASSLALAYNEQFF. Full variable domain (rest looked up from reference TRBV11-2 and TRBJ2-1): EAGVAQSPRYKIIEKRQSVAFWCNPISGHATLYWYQQILGQGPKLLIQFQNNGVVDDSQLPKDRFSAERLKGVDSTLKIQPAKLEDSAVYLCASSLALAYNEQFFGPGTRLTVL.

V gene TRBV5-4 combines with J gene TRBJ1-1, with 7 nucleotides matching TRBD1. This CDR3 is 15 amino acids long. Germline CDR1 reads SGHNT; CDR2 reads YYREEE (reference sequence). V lost 4 bases to trimming and J lost 2 bases; unmatched junction nucleotides: 8. CDR3 bases: TGTGCCAGCAGCGCAGCCGGGACAGTCAACACTGAAGCTTTCTTT. This gives the protein CASSAAGTVNTEAFF. The whole variable domain, remainder taken from reference TRBV5-4 and TRBJ1-1, is ETGVTQSPTHLIKTRGQQVTLRCSSQSGHNTVSWYQQALGQGPQFIFQYYREEENGRGNFPPRFSGLQFPNYSSELNVNALELDDSALYLCASSAAGTVNTEAFFGQGTRLTVV.

The J gene is TRBJ1-3, the V gene TRBV11-2, with D possibly TRBD1 on 5 matching bases. Germline V gene lookup returns CDR1 SGHAT and CDR2 FQNNGV. Trimming removed 5 bases from V and 2 bases from J, with 22 bases in between. The CDR3 has 18 residues. As DNA, the CDR3 is TGTGCCAGCAGCCCACAGGACGGGGGATGGGCCGCTGGAAACACCATATATTTT. This translates into CASSPQDGGWAAGNTIYF.

The chain joins TRBV6-5 to TRBJ1-5; TRBD1 matches at 9 bases. The CDR3 covers 15 residues. With 10 bases clipped from V and 3 bases from J, the junction kept 10 bases outside the gene matches. The germline gives CDR1 MNHEY, CDR2 SVGAGI. CDR3 nucleotide sequence: TGTGCCACCCAGATCGGGACAGGGACCAATCAGCCCCAGCATTTT. It translates to CATQIGTGTNQPQHF.

The CDR3 DNA reads as TGTGCCAGCAGCCAAGATATCTCCTCACAGAACACTGAAGCTTTCTTT. This translates into CASSQDISSQNTEAFF. V gene TRBV3-1 (or the pseudogene TRBV3-2) combines with J gene TRBJ1-1; D call uncertain. The V gene lost 0 bases and the J gene lost 1 base, with 12 bases spanning the gap. This CDR3 has 16 residues. Per germline, CDR1 LGHDT and CDR2 YNNKEL (reference sequence).

This clone was picked up one time. The chain recombines TRBV6-5 with TRBJ2-7, with 11 bases lining up with TRBD2. The germline CDR1 and CDR2 sequences are MNHEY and SVGAGI. V trimming: 10 bases; J trimming: 3 bases; junction bases outside the gene matches: 11. The CDR3 covers 15 residues. CDR3 sequence: CATKARLAGFYEQYF. Here the CDR3 DNA reads TGTGCCACCAAAGCCAGACTAGCGGGGTTCTACGAGCAGTACTTC.

The gene calls are TRBV24-1 and TRBJ2-1; TRBD1 matches 10 bases. The CDR3 contains 14 residues. Germline V gene sequence: CDR1 KGHDR, CDR2 SFDVKD. V dropped 3 bases and J dropped 9; count of bases not matched to a gene: 4. For the CDR3, the DNA is TGTGCCACCAGTGATCAGACAGGGGGCGCTGAGCAGTTCTTC. Translated: CATSDQTGGAEQFF.

The rearrangement joins TRBV6-5 to TRBJ2-4; the match to TRBD1 covers 7 bases. V shed 2 bases and J 2 bases; nucleotides not matched to a gene: 6. This CDR3 spans 16 amino acids. Germline lookup yields CDR1 MNHEY and CDR2 SVGAGI. As DNA, the CDR3 is TGTGCCAGCAGTTACGCGCCAGGGGGATCCAAAAACATTCAGTACTTC. Amino acid sequence: CASSYAPGGSKNIQYF.

J is TRBJ1-4 and V is TRBV27, with TRBD1 as a possible D gene (6 bases). The germline CDR1 and CDR2 sequences are MNHEY and SMNVEV (reference sequence). V was cut by 5 bases and J by 7 bases, with 14 bases left in between. This CDR3 contains 14 residues. CDR3 sequence reads: CASSPETGSEKLFF. In DNA form, the CDR3 reads TGTGCCAGCAGTCCCGAAACAGGGAGTGAAAAACTGTTTTTT.

Here the CDR3 reads CASSPGLAGVDTQYF. As DNA, the CDR3 is TGCGCCAGCAGCCCGGGACTAGCGGGAGTGGATACGCAGTATTTT. The genes are TRBV10-2 and TRBJ2-3; 14 bases fit TRBD2. The CDR3 sequence is 15 residues long. Germline CDR1 WSHSY, CDR2 SAAADI. The V and J ends lost 6 bases and 6 bases, in that order; junction bases with no gene match: 5.

Note on this clone: No DNA is shown, since the ends of the CDR3 on it are uncertain; the CDR3 is the one TCRdb lists. The rearrangement links TRBV29-1 to TRBJ1-1; the table's D call, TRBD1, was not checked against the DNA. Germline V lookup: CDR1 SQVTM, CDR2 ANQGSEA. The CDR3 is 11 amino acids long, termini counted. CDR3 amino acids: CSVGQGAGNFF.

The rearrangement uses TRBV5-1 and TRBJ2-5, with TRBD2 matching 13 bases. V lost 0 bases and J lost 2; bases outside the gene matches: 7. CDR3 length: 18 amino acids. Germline CDR1 is SGHRS and CDR2 is YFSETQ. The CDR3 DNA sequence: TGCGCCAGCAGCTTGGACGGACTAGCGGGAGCGTATCAAGAGACCCAGTACTTC. This encodes CASSLDGLAGAYQETQYF.

The CDR3 here is CASSRDRGYSPLHF. CDR3 coding DNA: TGTGCCAGCTCACGGGACAGGGGTTATTCACCCCTCCACTTT. The chain uses TRBV18 and TRBJ1-6, with 10 nucleotides matching TRBD1. V trimming: 4 bases; J trimming: 8 bases; junction bases outside the gene matches: 2. The CDR3 length is 14 residues. Germline CDR1 KGHSH, CDR2 LQKENI.

V is TRBV12-3 or TRBV12-4 and J is TRBJ1-2; no clear D gene. The CDR3 is 12 amino acids. Between the trimmed V and J ends, which lost 3 bases and 5 bases, there was a span of 7 bases. CDR3 amino acids: CASSFGDYGYTF. CDR3 coding DNA: TGTGCCAGCAGTTTCGGGGATTATGGCTACACCTTC.

The chain joins TRBV5-6 to TRBJ2-1; 12 bases agree with TRBD2. V dropped 6 bases and J dropped 4; count of bases not matched to a gene: 11. CDR1 is SGHDT and CDR2 is YYEEEE in the germline V gene. The CDR3 has 17 residues. The CDR3 spells CASTSRLAGELYNEQFF. In DNA, the CDR3 is TGTGCCAGCACCTCTAGACTAGCGGGGGAACTATACAATGAGCAGTTCTTC.

The chain recombines TRBV13 with TRBJ1-2, with 7 bases identical to TRBD1. The CDR3 sequence is 14 residues long. J lost 5 bases, V lost 0 bases, and 3 bases had no gene match. Germline V gene data show CDR1 as PRHDT and CDR2 as FYEKMQ (reference sequence). The CDR3 is CASSLGQGYYGYTF. CDR3 in DNA: TGTGCCAGCAGCTTAGGACAGGGGTATTATGGCTACACCTTC. The full variable domain, in which reference TRBV13 and TRBJ1-2 provide the parts outside the CDR3, is AAGVIQSPRHLIKEKRETATLKCYPIPRHDTVYWYQQGPGQDPQFLISFYEKMQSDKGSIPDRFSAQQFSDYHSELNMSSLELGDSALYFCASSLGQGYYGYTFGSGTRLTVV.

CDR3 coding DNA: TGTGCCAGCAGCTTAGGGACAGGGGTGAACACTGAAGCTTTCTTT. It encodes CASSLGTGVNTEAFF. This chain joins TRBV5-4 and TRBJ1-1; 10 bases are shared with TRBD1. The junction had 1 base not matched to a gene; V was cut back by 2 bases and J by 0 bases. Germline CDR1 and CDR2: SGHNT and YYREEE (reference sequence). The CDR3 runs to 15 residues.

The rearrangement links TRBV30 to TRBJ2-7, with 8 bases identical to TRBD1. The ends lost 0 bases at V and 5 bases at J; junction bases unmatched: 6. Per the germline V gene, CDR1 is GTSNPN and CDR2 is SVGIG (reference sequence). The CDR3 consists of 14 residues. CDR3 in DNA: TGTGCCTGGAGTGTACTAGGGGGACAGGACGAGCAGTACTTC. This codes for CAWSVLGGQDEQYF.

This chain links TRBV5-3 with TRBJ1-1; 7 bases line up with TRBD1. TRBV5-3 is designated an ORF whose function remains uncertain. Trimming took 5 bases from V and 1 from J; bases not matched to a gene: 11. This CDR3 is 16 amino acids long. As DNA, the CDR3 is TGTGCCAGAAGTTTGTTGGGGAGGACAGGGAACACTGAAGCTTTCTTT. It yields the protein CARSLLGRTGNTEAFF.

The V call is TRBV27, the J call TRBJ1-1; the D gene is possibly TRBD1 (5 bases). Germline V gene sequence: CDR1 MNHEY, CDR2 SMNVEV (reference sequence). V was trimmed by 5 bases and J by 2 bases, leaving 21 bases between them. This CDR3 spans 17 amino acids. The CDR3 loop is CASSITGGGARNTEAFF. CDR3 in DNA: TGTGCCAGCAGTATCACGGGGGGTGGGGCGAGAAACACTGAAGCTTTCTTT.

This rearrangement joins TRBV28 to TRBJ1-5; TRBD1 is a possible D gene (6 bases). V lost 6 bases and J lost 6, with 18 bases in between. Looked up from germline, CDR1 is MDHEN and CDR2 is SYDVKM. CDR3 size: 15 residues. CDR3 protein: CASSPRGTGSQPQHF. For the CDR3, the DNA is TGTGCCAGCAGCCCCCGGGGTACAGGGTCTCAGCCCCAGCATTTT.

V usage is TRBV27 and J usage is TRBJ1-2, with TRBD1 matching over 7 bases. This CDR3 has 15 amino acids. With 1 base clipped from V and 0 bases from J, the junction kept 2 bases outside the gene matches. Germline CDR1 is MNHEY and CDR2 is SMNVEV (reference sequence). In nucleotides, the CDR3 is TGTGCCAGCAGTTTATACGGGACAGCTAACTATGGCTACACCTTC. It translates to CASSLYGTANYGYTF.

The chain carries TRBV25-1 and TRBJ2-6; no reliable D call. Germline CDR1 reads MGHDK; CDR2 reads SYGVNS. The germline V and J ends were trimmed by 7 bases and 0 bases, with 10 bases remaining between them. The CDR3 runs to 15 residues. CDR3 coding DNA: TGTGCCAGCACCTGGAGCTTCTCTGGGGCCAACGTCCTGACTTTC. It is translated as CASTWSFSGANVLTF.

This clone was recorded once. This rearrangement joins TRBV28 to TRBJ1-3; possible D gene TRBD1, 6 bases. The CDR3 length is 15 residues. V shed 5 bases and J shed 2 bases, with 13 bases lying between them. From germline, CDR1 is MDHEN and CDR2 SYDVKM. CDR3 protein: CASSNTQGPGNTIYF. The DNA of the CDR3 is TGTGCCAGCAGTAACACACAGGGTCCTGGAAACACCATATATTTT. Supplemented by reference TRBV28 and TRBJ1-3, the full variable domain reads DVKVTQSSRYLVKRTGEKVFLECVQDMDHENMFWYRQDPGLGLRLIYFSYDVKMKEKGDIPEGYSVSREKKERFSLILESASTNQTSMYLCASSNTQGPGNTIYFGEGSWLTVV.